The T cell receptor (beta chain) described here comes from a study of patients and donors after allogeneic stem cell transplantation. CDR3 length equals 16 residues. Germline CDR1 is SGHRS and CDR2 is YFSETQ. With 0 bases removed from V and 6 bases from J, the gap between germline ends came to 16 bases. TCRdb ran MiXCR on the RT-PCR reads and lists one entry per CDR3 protein. The sample holds roughly 940,000 distinct CDR3 sequences, 15% to 20% seen once. The sequence came from a human donor who was either an allogeneic HSCT recipient or a stem cell or donor lymphocyte infusion donor (not recorded which). It is not recorded whose cells these are; they may come from a transplant donor. V and J are TRBV5-1 and TRBJ2-4; possible D gene TRBD1, 5 bases. Sequenced: blood, either unsorted or a sorted T cell fraction (not recorded which). The CDR3 sequence: CASSLASRQSRNIQYF. As DNA, the CDR3 is TGCGCCAGCAGCTTGGCCTCTCGACAGAGCAGAAACATTCAGTACTTC.